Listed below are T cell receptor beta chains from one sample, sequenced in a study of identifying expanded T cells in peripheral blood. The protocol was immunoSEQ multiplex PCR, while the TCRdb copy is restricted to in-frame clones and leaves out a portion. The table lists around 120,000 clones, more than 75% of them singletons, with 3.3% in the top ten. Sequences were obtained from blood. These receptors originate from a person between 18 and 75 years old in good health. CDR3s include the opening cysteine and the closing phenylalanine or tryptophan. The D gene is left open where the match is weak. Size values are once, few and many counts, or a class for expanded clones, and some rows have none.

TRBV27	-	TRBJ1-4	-	TGTGCCAGCAGTACCACAGGGCGTTTCAATGAAAAACTGTTTTTT	CASSTTGRFNEKLFF
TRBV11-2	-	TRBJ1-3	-	TGTGCCAGCAGCTTAGAGAGGTACACCATATATTTT	CASSLERYTIYF
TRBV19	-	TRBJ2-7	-	TGTGCCAGTAGGGGTTCATTAAGTGGGGTGACTAATTCCTACGAGCAGTACTTC	CASRGSLSGVTNSYEQYF
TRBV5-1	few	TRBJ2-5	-	TGCGCCAGCAGCTTGGACGAGACCCAGTACTTC	CASSLDETQYF
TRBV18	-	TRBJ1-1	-	TGTGCCAGCTCACCGGGGGAAAACGATGAAGCTTTCTTT	CASSPGENDEAFF
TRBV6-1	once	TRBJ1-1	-	TGTGCCAGCGGGAGAGGGCTCACTGAAGCTTTCTTT	CASGRGLTEAFF
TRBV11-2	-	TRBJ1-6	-	TGTGCCAGCAGCCCCGCCCGCAGTAATTCACCCCTCCACTTT	CASSPARSNSPLHF
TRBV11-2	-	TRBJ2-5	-	TGTGCCAGCAGCTTATCGGGTATCTCTGCGGAGACCCAGTACTTC	CASSLSGISAETQYF
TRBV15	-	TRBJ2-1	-	TGTGCCACCAGCAGAGCGAGGATGGACCACCGCGACAATGAGCAGTTCTTC	CATSRARMDHRDNEQFF
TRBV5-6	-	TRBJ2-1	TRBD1	TGTGCCAGCAGCTGGTGGGGACAGGTTTCCAATGAGCAGTTCTTC	CASSWWGQVSNEQFF
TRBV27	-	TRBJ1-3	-	TGTGCCAGCAGTTCCCTCGGGTCCAGAAACACCATATATTTT	CASSSLGSRNTIYF
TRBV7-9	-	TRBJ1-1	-	TGTGCCAGCAGCTTAGCGTCGGACAGAGGGTGGACCACTGAAGCTTTCTTT	CASSLASDRGWTTEAFF
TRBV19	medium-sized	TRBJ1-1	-	TGTGCCAGTAGTACAGGAGGGAGGGCCACTGAAGCTTTCTTT	CASSTGGRATEAFF
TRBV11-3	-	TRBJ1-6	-	TGTGCCAGCAGCTTTACGGATCTCAAAAATTCACCCCTCCACTTT	CASSFTDLKNSPLHF
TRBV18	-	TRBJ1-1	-	TGTGCCAGCTCACCAGTTGCAGGGATGGGTGAAGCTTTCTTT	CASSPVAGMGEAFF
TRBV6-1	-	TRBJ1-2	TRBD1	TGTGCCAGCAGTGAAAGGACCACAGGGGCTCGGAACTATGGCTACACCTTC	CASSERTTGARNYGYTF
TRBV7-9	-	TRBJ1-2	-	TGTGCCGGCGGCCAGGGTGATGGCTACACCTTC	CAGGQGDGYTF